Below, one TCR beta chain is given with its context. It has no known antigen specificity. Nothing much larger sits one base from this clone, and base qualities are not available. Each collaborating institution followed its own protocols to collect whole blood in K2EDTA tubes. For TCRbeta analysis, collaborator samples were shipped as frozen whole blood, as isolated PBMCs, or as DNA extracted from either sample type. This entry comes from a study of blood T cell repertoires in COVID-19 (TCRdb year 2020). General notes on the study: Samples from collaborators originated in the United States, Italy and Spain and spanned both the acute and convalescent phases of COVID-19. The material from the prospective study consisted of cDNA or gDNA derived from T cells, B-cell-depleted T cells, or PBMCs. The repertoires were released in a freely available public database intended as a resource for research on the immune response to SARS-CoV-2. Where available, HLA class I and class II types were obtained from metadata supplied by the sample provider rather than from assay-based typing. Nearly every sample came with metadata listing a de-identified subject ID, COVID-19 status, age in years and sex. Deeply sampled blood TCRbeta repertoires from subjects exposed to, actively infected with, or recovered from COVID-19 were included in the dataset. Samples were obtained from the ongoing ImmuneRACE study (first 160 participants) and from approximately 1,200 subjects provided by 6 global collaborators.

What the study reported, not specific to this receptor: How much clinical and demographic metadata was included differed by source and by participant, and the metadata was provided uncurated.

The germline ends are 8 bases apart after V is trimmed by 6 bases and J by 2 bases. CDR1 and CDR2, looked up from the germline V gene (reference sequence), are MNHNY and SVGAGI. The CDR3 contains 12 residues, cysteine and phenylalanine counted. Here the CDR3 DNA is all that survives: 36 bases in frame from base 1. The immunoSEQ Assay, a bias-controlled multiplex PCR, was used to amplify TCRbeta CDR3 regions from genomic DNA. As for the authors' bioinformatics: Nucleated cell counts per sample were estimated from amplification of reference gene primers within the assay. To quantify the absolute abundance of each unique TCRbeta CDR3 rearrangement, sequence reads were collapsed and filtered. For each sample, productive Simpson clonality was calculated as the square root of Simpson's diversity index across productive rearrangements. Held by TCRdb, this immuneACCESS table contains in-frame sequences only and omits some clones. Under half of the omission traces to an unresolved V gene where checked; the cause of the rest is unknown. V and J calls and clone size are as listed in that table; D and trimming were resolved from the DNA. The sample yields 90,000 to 120,000 clones; around 83% were counted once. Jointly, the top ten make up approximately 4.5% of the sample.

The specimen sequenced was peripheral blood. The V gene is TRBV6-6 and the J gene is TRBJ2-7; the D gene cannot be resolved reliably. The receptor was derived from a man aged 70-80 years with acute or convalescent COVID-19. The CDR3: CASSLTTYEQYF. The base sequence is TGTGCCAGCAGCTTGACAACCTACGAGCAGTACTTC.